This TCR beta chain was profiled in a study of cytomegalovirus exposure and HLA in healthy donors. The CDR3 is 13 residues long. Trimming cost V 7 bases and J 4 bases, with 16 bases left between them. Germline V lookup: CDR1 GTSNPN, CDR2 SVGIG (reference sequence). Whole-study results and caveats: Later on, a genetic analysis was performed. It linked a missense variant in DCLRE1C with V- and J-gene trimming of TCR beta. In vitro checks showed that three CMV-associated chains really do target CMV antigens. Most of the TCR beta V segments (in an earlier analysis) were productive either about 87% or about 30% of the time.

The donors were healthy bone marrow donors. As for this clone: The antigen is not known.

Use of 60 Vbeta and 13 Jbeta primers characterized the PCR. Assay: immunoSEQ multiplex PCR; the TCRdb copy retains only in-frame clones and omits some. The repertoire holds 150,000 to 200,000 clones, with around 85% as singletons. This TCR derives from a man aged 40-55 years in good health and CMV-seronegative. The J gene is TRBJ1-2, the V gene TRBV30; tentative D call: TRBD1 (5 bases). Sequences were obtained from PBMCs. CDR3 coding DNA: TGTGCCTCCACAGGTGAATTAGGCTATGGCTACACCTTC. Translated, it gives CASTGELGYGYTF.